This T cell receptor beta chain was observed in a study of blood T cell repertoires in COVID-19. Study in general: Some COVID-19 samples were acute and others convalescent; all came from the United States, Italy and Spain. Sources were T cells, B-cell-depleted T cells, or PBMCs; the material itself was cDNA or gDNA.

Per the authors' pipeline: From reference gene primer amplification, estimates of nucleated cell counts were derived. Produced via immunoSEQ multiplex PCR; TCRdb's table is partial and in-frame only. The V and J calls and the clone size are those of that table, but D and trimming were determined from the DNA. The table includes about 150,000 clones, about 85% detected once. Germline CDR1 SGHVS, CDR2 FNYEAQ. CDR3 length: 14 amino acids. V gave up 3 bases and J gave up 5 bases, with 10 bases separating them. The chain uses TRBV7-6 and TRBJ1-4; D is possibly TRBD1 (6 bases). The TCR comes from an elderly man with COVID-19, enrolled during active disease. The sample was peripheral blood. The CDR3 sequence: CASSFATGNEKLFF. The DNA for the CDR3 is TGTGCCAGCAGCTTCGCCACAGGGAATGAAAAACTGTTTTTT. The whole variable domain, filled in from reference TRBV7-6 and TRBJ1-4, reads GAGVSQSPRYKVTKRGQDVALRCDPISGHVSLYWYRQALGQGPEFLTYFNYEAQQDKSGLPNDRFSAERPEGSISTLTIQRTEQRDSAMYRCASSFATGNEKLFFGSGTQLSVL.